Following are 26 T cell receptor beta chains from one sample sequenced in a study of cytomegalovirus exposure and HLA in healthy donors. The PCR made use of 60 Vbeta and 13 Jbeta primers. Assay: immunoSEQ multiplex PCR; the TCRdb copy retains only in-frame clones and omits some. The sample includes about 140,000 clones, 76% of them seen just once. Sequencing was performed on PBMCs. Source of these receptors: a man aged 35 to 55 in good health and CMV-seronegative.

This clone was seen only once. The chain recombines TRBV13 with TRBJ2-2; TRBD2 agrees at 10 bases. With 6 bases clipped from V and 5 bases from J, the junction kept 3 bases outside the gene matches. The V gene's germline CDR1 is PRHDT and CDR2 FYEKMQ (reference sequence). The CDR3 is 14 amino acids. Here the CDR3 DNA reads TGTGCCAGCAGACGGACTAGCGGAACCGGGGAGCTGTTTTTT. It codes for CASRRTSGTGELFF.

The J gene is TRBJ1-5, the V gene TRBV2; D remains ambiguous. The CDR3 runs 15 residues. Between the trimmed V and J ends, which lost 7 bases and 5 bases, there was a span of 18 bases. From germline, CDR1 is SNHLY and CDR2 FYNNEI. The CDR3 sequence is CASIGDAGGDQPQHF. The CDR3, as DNA: TGTGCCAGCATCGGTGACGCAGGAGGTGATCAGCCCCAGCATTTT.

The chain recombines TRBV27 with TRBJ1-2; TRBD1 is a possible D gene (5 bases). Germline CDR1 reads MNHEY; CDR2 reads SMNVEV (reference sequence). V lost 0 bases, J lost 4 bases, and 15 bases lay in between. This CDR3 region has 16 residues. The CDR3 bases are TGTGCCAGCAGTTTATCGTGGGGGGGGAGTTCCTATGGCTACACCTTC. Protein sequence: CASSLSWGGSSYGYTF.

The CDR3 sequence is CASSVGGTSGGAETQYF. DNA for the CDR3: TGTGCCAGCAGCGTAGGTGGGACTAGCGGGGGGGCCGAGACCCAGTACTTC. The rearrangement links TRBV9 to TRBJ2-5, with TRBD2 identical over 16 bases. Germline assignment: CDR1 SGDLS and CDR2 YYNGEE. The J segment lost 5 bases and the V segment lost 0 bases, leaving 4 bases of the junction unmatched. The CDR3 has 17 amino acids.

V is TRBV18 and J is TRBJ2-7; TRBD2 is a possible D gene (6 bases). There are 14 residues in the CDR3. With 6 bases removed from V and 2 bases from J, the gap between germline ends came to 14 bases. Per the germline V gene, CDR1 is KGHSH and CDR2 is LQKENI. The CDR3 DNA sequence: TGTGCCAGCTCGGGGGGAGGCAGGGCCTACGAGCAGTACTTC. Translated: CASSGGGRAYEQYF. Combining the CDR3 with reference TRBV18 and TRBJ2-7 gives the whole variable domain NAGVMQNPRHLVRRRGQEARLRCSPMKGHSHVYWYRQLPEEGLKFMVYLQKENIIDESGMPKERFSAEFPKEGPSILRIQQVVRGDSAAYFCASSGGGRAYEQYFGPGTRLTVT.

This CDR3 reads CASSENPTGGYGGYTF. The DNA of the CDR3 is TGTGCCAGCAGTGAGAATCCTACAGGGGGGTACGGTGGCTACACCTTC. V is TRBV6-4 and J is TRBJ1-2, with 8 bases aligning to TRBD1. With 3 bases clipped from V and 7 bases from J, the junction kept 13 bases outside the gene matches. CDR3 length equals 16 residues. Germline V gene data show CDR1 as MRHNA and CDR2 as SNTAGT.

V usage is TRBV5-1 and J usage is TRBJ1-6; maybe TRBD1 (5 bases). The germline V gene encodes CDR1 SGHRS and CDR2 YFSETQ. Trimming pared 1 base from V and 0 bases from J, leaving 14 bases between. This CDR3 has 18 residues. The CDR3 bases are TGCGCCAGCAGCTTGAGGGGACTCCAGAGCTCCTATAATTCACCCCTCCACTTT. Translation: CASSLRGLQSSYNSPLHF.

The chain links TRBV4-1 to TRBJ2-1; 10 bases align to TRBD2. V trimming: 0 bases; J trimming: 4 bases; junction bases outside the gene matches: 9. In germline, CDR1 is MGHRA, CDR2 YSYEKL. CDR3 length: 18 amino acids. As DNA, the CDR3 is TGCGCCAGCAGCCAAGATGATGGACTAGCGGAACTTTACAATGAGCAGTTCTTC. Encoded protein: CASSQDDGLAELYNEQFF.

The chain is built from TRBV7-2 and TRBJ2-3; 7 bases fit TRBD2. CDR1 is SGHTA, CDR2 FQGNSA, per germline. The CDR3 consists of 16 residues. J gave up 4 bases and V 0 bases, and 7 bases lay outside the gene matches. CDR3 protein: CASSLAPAGAADTQYF. CDR3 bases: TGTGCCAGCAGCTTAGCGCCCGCGGGAGCGGCAGATACGCAGTATTTT.

This chain links TRBV30 with TRBJ1-4, with 7 bases lining up with TRBD1. V lost 4 bases and J lost 4; bases outside the gene matches: 3. Germline loops: CDR1 GTSNPN, CDR2 SVGIG (reference sequence). This CDR3 has 13 amino acids. The CDR3 DNA is TGTGCCTGGACCGGGACAGTTAATGAAAAACTGTTTTTT. Amino acids: CAWTGTVNEKLFF.

The chain uses TRBV11-3 and TRBJ2-1, with D possibly TRBD2 on 5 matching bases. V shed 5 bases and J shed 8 bases, with 13 bases lying between them. Germline loops: CDR1 SGHNT, CDR2 YENEEA. The CDR3 is 13 amino acids. The CDR3 reads CASSPGDVHEQFF. The CDR3 nucleotides read TGTGCCAGCAGCCCCGGGGATGTTCATGAGCAGTTCTTC.

The table lists this clone with a few counts. The CDR3: CASSETTGNNQPQHF. The CDR3 DNA reads TGCGCCAGCAGCGAAACCACAGGGAACAATCAGCCCCAGCATTTT. The V call is TRBV5-1, the J call TRBJ1-5; tentative D call: TRBD1 (6 bases). In germline, CDR1 is SGHRS, CDR2 YFSETQ. The CDR3 length is 15 residues. V dropped 4 bases and J dropped 3 bases, with 14 bases sitting between them.

The rearrangement links TRBV11-3 to TRBJ2-7; TRBD1 agrees at 9 bases. The germline gives CDR1 SGHNT, CDR2 YENEEA. Trimming at V came to 1 base and at J to 3 bases, leaving 4 bases not matched to a gene. There are 15 residues in the CDR3. CDR3 coding DNA: TGTGCCAGCAGCTTAGGGACAGGGGCGGTCTACGAGCAGTACTTC. This codes for CASSLGTGAVYEQYF. Together with reference TRBV11-3 and TRBJ2-7, the CDR3 gives the full variable domain: EAGVVQSPRYKIIEKKQPVAFWCNPISGHNTLYWYLQNLGQGPELLIRYENEEAVDDSQLPKDRFSAERLKGVDSTLKIQPAELGDSAVYLCASSLGTGAVYEQYFGPGTRLTVT.

The chain joins TRBV9 to TRBJ2-3, with 7 positions matching TRBD2. V was pared by 3 bases and J by 4 bases, with 11 bases of the junction left unmatched. The length of the CDR3 is 16 residues. Germline V lookup: CDR1 SGDLS, CDR2 YYNGEE. Written as DNA, the CDR3 is TGTGCCAGCAGCGCGGGTTTCGGGAGGCGGGCAGATACGCAGTATTTT. It yields the protein CASSAGFGRRADTQYF.

The chain employs TRBV30 and TRBJ2-3; 7 nucleotides agree with TRBD2. The germline V gene encodes CDR1 GTSNPN and CDR2 SVGIG (reference sequence). V lost 0 bases, J lost 4 bases, and 4 bases stayed unmatched. CDR3 length: 14 amino acids. The CDR3, as DNA: TGTGCCTGGAGTGTCGGGGGGACCGCAGATACGCAGTATTTT. This gives the protein CAWSVGGTADTQYF.

J is TRBJ1-6 and V is TRBV15, with no clear D. The CDR3 covers 13 residues. V lost 1 base to trimming and J lost 10 bases, with 8 bases between them. The germline V gene has CDR1 LNHNV and CDR2 YYDKDF (reference sequence). The CDR3 nucleotides are TGTGCCACCAGCAGAGCCTACTCCTCACCCCTCCACTTT. Residues: CATSRAYSSPLHF.

This clone was seen a single time. The chain recombines TRBV10-3 with TRBJ2-5, with a possible D match to TRBD1 (6 bases). This CDR3 contains 16 residues. V lost 6 bases to trimming and J lost 0 bases, with 17 bases between them. CDR1 ENHRY and CDR2 SYGVKD come from the germline V gene. CDR3 sequence (DNA): TGTGCCATCAGGGGCCAGGGGATTGGGTACCAAGAGACCCAGTACTTC. Its translation: CAIRGQGIGYQETQYF.

The V and J genes are TRBV10-3 and TRBJ2-1; 7 nucleotides align to TRBD2. This CDR3 has 16 amino acids. The V gene end was trimmed by 2 bases and the J gene end by 8 bases; junction bases not matched to a gene: 12. Germline V CDR1 and CDR2: ENHRY, SYGVKD. The chain's CDR3 is CAISERLADIIHEQFF. The DNA for the CDR3 is TGTGCCATCAGTGAGCGGCTAGCGGATATTATCCATGAGCAGTTCTTC.

The chain recombines TRBV19 with TRBJ1-2; 9 bases align to TRBD1. Germline V gives CDR1 LNHDA, CDR2 SQIVND (reference sequence). This CDR3 spans 15 amino acids. Germline trimming cut 7 bases from V and 4 bases from J; bases unmatched to any gene: 10. CDR3 loop: CASTMRPDRGYGYTF. For the CDR3, the DNA is TGTGCCAGTACCATGAGGCCGGACAGGGGCTATGGCTACACCTTC.

The V gene is TRBV9, the J gene TRBJ2-4, with D perhaps matching TRBD1 (6 bases). The CDR3 runs to 15 residues. Trimming left V 0 bases short and J 4 bases short, with 11 bases between. Germline loops: CDR1 SGDLS, CDR2 YYNGEE. The CDR3 coding sequence is TGTGCCAGCAGCGTAGGAGGAGGACAGAAAAACATTCAGTACTTC. Its translation: CASSVGGGQKNIQYF.

This chain joins TRBV6-6 and TRBJ2-7; D perhaps matches TRBD2 (6 bases). The CDR3 is 14 residues long. Germline V CDR1 and CDR2: MNHNY, SVGAGI (reference sequence). With 6 bases removed from V and 5 bases from J, the gap between germline ends came to 17 bases. The DNA of the CDR3 is TGTGCCAGCAGACCGACTAGGTCTTCTGACGAGCAGTACTTC. This encodes CASRPTRSSDEQYF.

This clone appeared a few times. V gene TRBV2 combines with J gene TRBJ1-1; D remains ambiguous. Trimming cost V 4 bases and J 1 base, with 4 bases left between them. The length of the CDR3 is 12 residues. The germline CDR1 and CDR2 sequences are SNHLY and FYNNEI. This CDR3 reads CASSVQNTEAFF. The DNA for the CDR3 is TGTGCCAGCAGTGTTCAGAACACTGAAGCTTTCTTT.

V and J are TRBV30 and TRBJ2-3, with 7 positions matching TRBD2. Germline V gene lookup returns CDR1 GTSNPN and CDR2 SVGIG (reference sequence). V shed 4 bases and J 3 bases; nucleotides not matched to a gene: 4. The CDR3 spans 13 residues. The CDR3: CAWTSGVTDTQYF. The CDR3 DNA sequence: TGTGCCTGGACCAGCGGGGTTACAGATACGCAGTATTTT.

This clone was counted between two and nine times. This sequence joins TRBV6-5 and TRBJ1-1, with D possibly TRBD1 on 6 matching bases. Trimming removed 0 bases from V and 5 bases from J, with 16 bases in between. CDR1 MNHEY and CDR2 SVGAGI come from the germline V gene. CDR3 length: 16 amino acids. Here the CDR3 reads CASSYSGGQRGTEAFF. In nucleotides, the CDR3 is TGTGCCAGCAGTTACTCCGGGGGGCAGAGGGGAACTGAAGCTTTCTTT.

This clone came up a few times. V is TRBV29-1 and J is TRBJ2-5; 9 nucleotides agree with TRBD2. V shed 2 bases, J shed 4 bases, and the junction held 5 bases outside the gene matches. Germline V gives CDR1 SQVTM, CDR2 ANQGSEA. The CDR3 loop spans 14 amino acids. The CDR3: CSVEWRGGSETQYF. CDR3 coding DNA: TGCAGCGTTGAATGGCGGGGGGGCTCAGAGACCCAGTACTTC.

This chain connects TRBV6-5 to TRBJ2-5, with 13 bases fitting TRBD2. CDR1 is MNHEY and CDR2 is SVGAGI in the germline V gene. The CDR3 runs 15 residues. With V trimmed by 5 bases and J by 4 bases, 4 bases remained unmatched. The CDR3 loop reads CASSRRLAGGETQYF. The CDR3 DNA is TGTGCCAGCAGTCGTCGACTAGCGGGGGGAGAGACCCAGTACTTC.